The 11 T cell receptor beta chains presented below share a single source sample, sequenced in a study of blood T cell repertoires in COVID-19. The repertoire was sequenced with immunoSEQ multiplex PCR; TCRdb's copy has only in-frame clones and lacks some. The top ten hold approximately 14% of the sample, which has approximately 59,000 clones, approximately 78% seen once. Material for sequencing was peripheral blood. These receptors all come from a man of 80 years or more with acute or convalescent COVID-19.

The chain joins TRBV5-6 to TRBJ1-4; 8 nucleotides line up with TRBD1. This CDR3 has 14 amino acids. The V segment lost 2 bases and the J segment 8 bases; nucleotides outside the gene matches: 5. Germline CDR1 is SGHDT and CDR2 is YYEEEE. The CDR3 DNA is TGTGCCAGCAGCTTCGGACAGGGAGAGGAAAAACTGTTTTTT. Translating it yields CASSFGQGEEKLFF.

V and J are TRBV6-5 and TRBJ1-1; unclear D gene. CDR1 MNHEY and CDR2 SVGAGI come from the germline V gene. The length of the CDR3 is 12 residues. The V gene lost 9 bases and the J gene lost 4 bases, with 12 bases spanning the gap. The CDR3 bases are TGTGCCAGGAGGACTTGGGGCACTGAAGCTTTCTTT. Its translation is CARRTWGTEAFF.

This rearrangement joins TRBV24-1 to TRBJ2-1, with 7 nucleotides matching TRBD2. CDR1 is KGHDR and CDR2 is SFDVKD in the germline V gene. Trimming cost V 5 bases and J 0 bases; bases outside gene matches: 12. CDR3 length: 18 residues. The CDR3 protein is CATSGAPQRGGSYNEQFF. DNA for the CDR3: TGTGCCACCAGTGGGGCCCCCCAGCGGGGCGGCTCCTACAATGAGCAGTTCTTC.

This chain joins TRBV5-1 and TRBJ2-3; possible D gene TRBD2, 5 bases. Deletions cut 2 bases from V and 4 bases from J, with 11 bases between. CDR1 is SGHRS, CDR2 YFSETQ, per germline. The CDR3 runs 14 residues. The CDR3 loop is CASSFSGLADTQYF. CDR3 in DNA: TGCGCCAGCAGCTTCAGCGGCTTAGCAGATACGCAGTATTTT.

Of note for this clone: This sample also contains other DNA sequences that code for the same CDR3. The chain couples TRBV18 to TRBJ2-7; 7 nucleotides align to TRBD1. V shed 3 bases, J shed 4 bases, and the junction held 0 bases outside the gene matches. Looked up from germline, CDR1 is KGHSH and CDR2 is LQKENI. The CDR3 length is 12 residues. The CDR3 DNA follows: TGTGCCAGCTCACCGACAGGGTACGAGCAGTACTTC. This codes for CASSPTGYEQYF.

The chain has TRBV3-1 (or the pseudogene TRBV3-2) and TRBJ2-1, with D possibly matching TRBD2 (5 bases). The germline gives CDR1 LGHDT, CDR2 YNNKEL (reference sequence). The ends were cut back, 0 bases at V and 10 bases at J, with 10 bases in the middle. The CDR3 is 13 amino acids. The DNA for the CDR3 is TGTGCCAGCAGCCAAGATAGGAGGCGGGAGCAGTTCTTC. It codes for CASSQDRRREQFF.

This sequence joins TRBV19 and TRBJ2-5; 10 bases line up with TRBD1. Germline assignment: CDR1 LNHDA and CDR2 SQIVND (reference sequence). The CDR3 length is 15 residues. V trimming: 3 bases; J trimming: 3 bases; junction bases outside the gene matches: 4. CDR3 DNA: TGTGCCAGTAGTATCCCAGGGACAGGGGAAGAGACCCAGTACTTC. Its protein product is CASSIPGTGEETQYF.

J is TRBJ2-1 and V is TRBV11-2; D is perhaps TRBD1 (6 bases). The V gene's germline CDR1 is SGHAT and CDR2 FQNNGV. The CDR3 has 13 amino acids. V was trimmed by 3 bases and J by 8 bases, leaving 11 bases between them. CDR3 nucleotide sequence: TGTGCCAGCAGCTTTGGACAGCCCGATGAGCAGTTCTTC. Its protein is CASSFGQPDEQFF.

The chain employs TRBV5-5 and TRBJ1-1; D unclear. The CDR3 length is 15 residues. V was clipped by 1 base and J by 3 bases, with 13 bases between them. Germline CDR1 is SGHKS and CDR2 is YYEKEE (reference sequence). The CDR3 DNA sequence: TGTGCCAGCAGCTTGACCAGTTGGAGGGACACTGAAGCTTTCTTT. Protein product: CASSLTSWRDTEAFF.

This clone was counted once. The chain uses TRBV7-2 and TRBJ2-2; the match to TRBD2 covers 9 bases. Germline V gene sequence: CDR1 SGHTA, CDR2 FQGNSA. The CDR3 is made up of 17 amino acids. J gave up 8 bases and V 2 bases, and 12 bases lay outside the gene matches. This CDR3 is CASSLSAAGGYAGELFF. CDR3 sequence (DNA): TGTGCCAGCAGCTTAAGCGCTGCGGGGGGGTACGCGGGGGAGCTGTTTTTT.

This clone appeared a few times. The chain carries TRBV14 and TRBJ1-1, with D possibly being TRBD1 (5 bases). V was clipped by 11 bases and J by 2 bases, with 15 bases between them. This CDR3 is built from 13 residues. The germline gives CDR1 SGHDN, CDR2 FVKESK. The CDR3 region has the DNA TGTGCCTCCTCATGGGGGGTAAACACTGAAGCTTTCTTT. This codes for CASSWGVNTEAFF.